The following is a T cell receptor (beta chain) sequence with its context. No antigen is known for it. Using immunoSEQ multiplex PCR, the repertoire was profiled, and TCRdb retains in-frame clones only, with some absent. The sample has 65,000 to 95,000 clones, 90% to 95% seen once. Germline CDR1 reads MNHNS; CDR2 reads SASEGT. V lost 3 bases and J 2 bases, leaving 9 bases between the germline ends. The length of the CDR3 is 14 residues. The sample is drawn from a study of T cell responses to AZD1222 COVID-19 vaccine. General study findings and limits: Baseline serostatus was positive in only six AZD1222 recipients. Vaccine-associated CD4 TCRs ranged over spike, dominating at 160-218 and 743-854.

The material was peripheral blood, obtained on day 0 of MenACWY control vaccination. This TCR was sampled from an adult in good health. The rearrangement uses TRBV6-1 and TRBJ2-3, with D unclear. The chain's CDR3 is CASSDNPSTDTQYF. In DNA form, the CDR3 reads TGTGCCAGCAGTGACAACCCTTCCACAGATACGCAGTATTTT.